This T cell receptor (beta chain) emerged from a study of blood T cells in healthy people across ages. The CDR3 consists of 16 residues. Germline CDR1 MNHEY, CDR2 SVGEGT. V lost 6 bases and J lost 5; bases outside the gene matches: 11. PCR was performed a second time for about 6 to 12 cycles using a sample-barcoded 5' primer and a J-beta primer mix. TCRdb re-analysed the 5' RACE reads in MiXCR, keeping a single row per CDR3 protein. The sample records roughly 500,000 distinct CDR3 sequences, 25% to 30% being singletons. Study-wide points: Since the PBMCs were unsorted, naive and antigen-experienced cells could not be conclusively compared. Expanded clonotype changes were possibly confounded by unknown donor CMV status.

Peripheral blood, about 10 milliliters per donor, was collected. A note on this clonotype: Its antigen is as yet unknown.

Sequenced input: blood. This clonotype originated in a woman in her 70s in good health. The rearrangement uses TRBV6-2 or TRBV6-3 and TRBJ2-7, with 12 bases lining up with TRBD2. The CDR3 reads CASRPPLAGGRNEQYF. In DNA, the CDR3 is TGTGCCAGCAGACCTCCTCTAGCGGGGGGGCGGAACGAGCAGTACTTC.